Shown below are 11 T cell receptor beta chains from a single sample sequenced in a study of cytomegalovirus exposure and HLA in healthy donors. The PCR had 60 Vbeta and 13 Jbeta primers. Assay: immunoSEQ multiplex PCR; the TCRdb copy retains only in-frame clones and omits some. The sample gives over 110,000 clones, about 80% of which show up once; around 4.3% is in the top ten. Input material: PBMCs. All receptors come from a man in his forties in good health and CMV-seronegative.

This clone turned up a few times. The rearrangement uses TRBV6-5 and TRBJ1-5; a weak D match, TRBD1 (5 bases). Germline loops: CDR1 MNHEY, CDR2 SVGAGI. Trimming stripped 6 bases from V and 6 bases from J, with 15 bases between. The CDR3 covers 14 residues. DNA of the CDR3: TGTGCCAGCAGGTCTCAAGGGGCAGGTCAGCCCCAGCATTTT. Protein: CASRSQGAGQPQHF.

V gene TRBV30 combines with J gene TRBJ1-2; D uncertain. This CDR3 contains 14 residues. V was clipped by 3 bases and J by 4 bases, with 15 bases between them. CDR1 and CDR2 from the germline V gene are GTSNPN and SVGIG (reference sequence). The CDR3 spells CAWRPQDRSYGYTF. CDR3 nucleotides: TGTGCCTGGAGGCCCCAGGATCGAAGCTATGGCTACACCTTC.

In this sample, this clone turned up a few times. CDR3 nucleotides: TGTGCCACCAGCATCTGGGGGGGCTACAATGAGCAGTTCTTC. It specifies CATSIWGGYNEQFF. The chain carries TRBV15 and TRBJ2-1; 7 bases align to TRBD2. The CDR3 loop spans 14 amino acids. The ends lost 4 bases at V and 3 bases at J; junction bases unmatched: 3. Germline V CDR1 and CDR2: LNHNV, YYDKDF (reference sequence).

The gene calls are TRBV19 and TRBJ1-1; TRBD1 is a possible D gene (6 bases). The CDR3 consists of 15 residues. CDR1 and CDR2 (germline): LNHDA, SQIVND (reference sequence). The V gene lost 3 bases and the J gene lost 1 base, with 12 bases spanning the gap. For the CDR3, the DNA is TGTGCCAGTAGTATGGGGGCGGACAGGAACACTGAAGCTTTCTTT. This gives the protein CASSMGADRNTEAFF.

V gene TRBV11-2 combines with J gene TRBJ1-4, with 7 bases aligning to TRBD1. This CDR3 region has 17 residues. Germline assignment: CDR1 SGHAT and CDR2 FQNNGV. V gave up 6 bases and J gave up 10 bases; unmatched junction bases: 20. The CDR3 DNA sequence: TGTGCCAGCAGACCTACCACCCGGGAGGGACAGTTTGGAAAACTGTTTTTT. Protein product: CASRPTTREGQFGKLFF.

The V and J genes are TRBV14 and TRBJ1-2; 7 bases agree with TRBD1. The CDR3 has 17 amino acids. Germline V CDR1 and CDR2: SGHDN, FVKESK. With V trimmed by 0 bases and J by 2 bases, 9 bases remained unmatched. In DNA form, the CDR3 reads TGTGCCAGCAGCCAAGATTGGGGGAGGACAGGAAACTATGGCTACACCTTC. Protein: CASSQDWGRTGNYGYTF.

This clone was seen more than once but under ten times. The chain links TRBV30 to TRBJ2-3, with D tentatively TRBD1 (6 bases). Germline assignment: CDR1 GTSNPN and CDR2 SVGIG (reference sequence). V lost 7 bases and J 2 bases, leaving 13 bases between the germline ends. The CDR3 has 13 residues. CDR3 in amino acids: CAYDRTLTDTQYF. CDR3 nucleotides: TGTGCCTATGACAGGACCCTCACAGATACGCAGTATTTT.

Only a few counts were recorded for this clone. V gene TRBV19 combines with J gene TRBJ2-7; D is undetermined. The germline V and J ends were trimmed by 3 bases and 4 bases, with 7 bases remaining between them. The germline V gene encodes CDR1 LNHDA and CDR2 SQIVND (reference sequence). This CDR3 region has 12 residues. CDR3 sequence (DNA): TGTGCCAGTAGTATGTCTACTTACGAGCAGTACTTC. Its protein is CASSMSTYEQYF. The entire variable domain, with the rest obtained from reference TRBV19 and TRBJ2-7, is as follows: DGGITQSPKYLFRKEGQNVTLSCEQNLNHDAMYWYRQDPGQGLRLIYYSQIVNDFQKGDIAEGYSVSREKKESFPLTVTSAQKNPTAFYLCASSMSTYEQYFGPGTRLTVT.

The chain couples TRBV4-1 to TRBJ2-5; 7 nucleotides agree with TRBD1. J gave up 1 base and V 0 bases, and 2 bases lay outside the gene matches. This CDR3 region has 15 residues. Germline assignment: CDR1 MGHRA and CDR2 YSYEKL. CDR3 protein: CASSQDGTAQETQYF. CDR3 sequence (DNA): TGCGCCAGCAGCCAAGATGGGACAGCCCAAGAGACCCAGTACTTC.

The chain recombines TRBV6-4 with TRBJ1-2, with D perhaps matching TRBD1 (6 bases). Germline-derived CDR1 and CDR2 are MRHNA and SNTAGT. V lost 3 bases and J 8 bases, leaving 16 bases between the germline ends. The CDR3 runs 14 residues. The CDR3 DNA follows: TGTGCCAGCAGTGAGTCCTTCAGGGGACGGGGCTACACCTTC. Its translation is CASSESFRGRGYTF.

J is TRBJ2-3 and V is TRBV29-1; 10 nucleotides line up with TRBD2. With 3 bases clipped from V and 2 bases from J, the junction kept 5 bases outside the gene matches. Germline CDR1 and CDR2: SQVTM and ANQGSEA. The CDR3 sequence is 15 residues long. This chain's CDR3 is CSVDGLAGVTDTQYF. The CDR3, as DNA: TGCAGCGTTGATGGTCTAGCGGGGGTCACAGATACGCAGTATTTT.